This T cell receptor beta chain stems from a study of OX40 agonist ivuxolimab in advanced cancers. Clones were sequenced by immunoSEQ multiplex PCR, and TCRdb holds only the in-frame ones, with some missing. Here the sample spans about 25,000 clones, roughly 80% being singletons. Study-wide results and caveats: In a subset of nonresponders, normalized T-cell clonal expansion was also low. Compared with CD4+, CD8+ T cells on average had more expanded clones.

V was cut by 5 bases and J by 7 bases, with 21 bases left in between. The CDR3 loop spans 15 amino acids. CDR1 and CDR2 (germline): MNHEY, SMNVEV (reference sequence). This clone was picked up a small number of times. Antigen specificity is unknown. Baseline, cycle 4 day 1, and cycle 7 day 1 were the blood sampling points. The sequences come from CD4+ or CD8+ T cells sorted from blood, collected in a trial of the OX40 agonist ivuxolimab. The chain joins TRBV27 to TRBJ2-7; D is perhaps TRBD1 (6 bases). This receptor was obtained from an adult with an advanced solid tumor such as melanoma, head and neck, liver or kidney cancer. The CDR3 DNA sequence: TGTGCCAGCAGTACCGCCGGGTCAGGGGCTTGGGAGCAGTACTTC. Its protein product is CASSTAGSGAWEQYF.